This TCR beta chain was captured by sequencing in a study of blood T cell repertoires in COVID-19. CDR1 is MNHEY, CDR2 SVGAGI, per germline. CDR3 size: 14 residues. Trimming pared 6 bases from V and 0 bases from J, leaving 9 bases between. The method was immunoSEQ multiplex PCR; TCRdb's version includes in-frame clones alone and lacks a portion of them. The sample records some 70,000 clones, 80% to 90% being singletons. The J gene is TRBJ1-3, the V gene TRBV6-5; D is uncertain. The receptor comes from a woman aged 55 to 70 with acute or convalescent COVID-19. The specimen was peripheral blood. The CDR3: CASSLGGSGNTIYF. The CDR3 nucleotides are TGTGCCAGCAGCTTAGGCGGCTCTGGAAACACCATATATTTT.